These 30 T cell receptor beta chains were sequenced from one sample in a study of shared clonotypes between healthy human individuals (dated by TCRdb to 2019 to 2021). Library preparation used the immunoSEQ multiplex PCR assay. The source is immuneACCESS, and TCRdb retained only in-frame sequences with V and J called. Part of the clones is not carried over; for the studies checked, unresolved V genes explain less than half of this, and the remainder is unexplained. In this sample the table shows more than 1.2 million clones, approximately 98.5% of which occur a single time. The ten most abundant clones make up about 0.35% of the sample. Sequencing input: naive CD4+ T cells sorted from blood. Read against the paper, the sample's cell subset or site label means: CD45RA+ positively selected. Receptor source: a man between 25 and 39 years old in good health.

This clone was observed a few times. The sample has other DNA sequences that encode this CDR3 too. The chain recombines TRBV27 with TRBJ2-5, with unresolved D. The germline V gene has CDR1 MNHEY and CDR2 SMNVEV (reference sequence). With 0 bases removed from V and 4 bases from J, the gap between germline ends came to 3 bases. The CDR3 runs 12 residues. CDR3 DNA sequence: TGTGCCAGCAGTTTATCGGGAGAGACCCAGTACTTC. Protein product: CASSLSGETQYF.

This chain uses TRBV2 with TRBJ1-1, with 7 nucleotides matching TRBD1. The CDR3 is 13 amino acids. The junction had 7 bases not matched to a gene; V was cut back by 4 bases and J by 8 bases. Germline CDR1 reads SNHLY; CDR2 reads FYNNEI. CDR3 protein: CASSVYRGFEAFF. The DNA for the CDR3 is TGTGCCAGCAGTGTCTACAGGGGCTTCGAAGCTTTCTTT. Full variable domain (missing parts from reference TRBV2 and TRBJ1-1): EPEVTQTPSHQVTQMGQEVILRCVPISNHLYFYWYRQILGQKVEFLVSFYNNEISEKSEIFDDQFSVERPDGSNFTLKIRSTKLEDSAMYFCASSVYRGFEAFFGQGTRLTVV.

CDR3 sequence reads: CASSPLRATEEQYF. The CDR3 nucleotides read TGTGCCAGCTCACCACTCAGGGCGACGGAAGAGCAGTACTTC. The chain combines TRBV18 with TRBJ2-7; TRBD1 is a possible D gene (5 bases). Deletions cut 1 base from V and 7 bases from J, with 14 bases between. This CDR3 has 14 residues. CDR1 is KGHSH, CDR2 LQKENI, per germline.

This clone was seen only once. The CDR3 is CASSLGLSYNEQFF. The CDR3 nucleotides read TGTGCCAGCAGCCTCGGGCTCTCCTACAATGAGCAGTTCTTC. The chain employs TRBV28 and TRBJ2-1; D remains ambiguous. Trimming removed 6 bases from V and 0 bases from J, with 9 bases in between. CDR3 size: 14 residues. Germline V gene sequence: CDR1 MDHEN, CDR2 SYDVKM.

The chain combines TRBV5-1 with TRBJ1-1, with D perhaps TRBD1 (6 bases). V lost 5 bases to trimming and J lost 6 bases, with 20 bases between them. The CDR3 is 15 residues long. Germline assignment: CDR1 SGHRS and CDR2 YFSETQ. The CDR3 is CASRETGTISSEAFF. CDR3 nucleotides: TGCGCCAGCAGAGAAACAGGGACCATTAGCTCTGAAGCTTTCTTT.

CDR3 nucleotide sequence: TGTGCCAGCAGCCTTACAGGGCCCACCTCCACCGGGGAGCTGTTTTTT. It translates to CASSLTGPTSTGELFF. The chain recombines TRBV14 with TRBJ2-2, with D perhaps matching TRBD1 (6 bases). The V and J ends lost 4 bases and 4 bases respectively, with 16 bases between them. The CDR3 has 16 residues. Germline CDR1 and CDR2: SGHDN and FVKESK.

The J gene is TRBJ2-3, the V gene TRBV5-1, with D unclear. CDR3 size: 17 residues. V lost 3 bases, J lost 0 bases, and 17 bases lay in between. CDR1 is SGHRS, CDR2 YFSETQ, per germline. CDR3 DNA: TGCGCCAGCAGCTCGTCCCACACAGTTACTAGCACAGATACGCAGTATTTT. It encodes CASSSSHTVTSTDTQYF.

The V call is TRBV30, the J call TRBJ2-2; D is ambiguous. Trimming pared 2 bases from V and 7 bases from J, leaving 14 bases between. Germline-derived CDR1 and CDR2 are GTSNPN and SVGIG (reference sequence). The CDR3 covers 14 residues. In DNA, the CDR3 is TGTGCCTGGAGTCTTAGGGCTGGTGGCGGGGAGCTGTTTTTT. This sequence encodes CAWSLRAGGGELFF.

This chain links TRBV6-5 with TRBJ1-2; D gene unclear. V was clipped by 4 bases and J by 7 bases, with 16 bases between them. The length of the CDR3 is 14 residues. The germline V gene has CDR1 MNHEY and CDR2 SVGAGI. The CDR3 loop reads CASSLSSPTSGYTF. In nucleotides, the CDR3 is TGTGCCAGCAGTTTGAGCAGCCCTACTTCTGGCTACACCTTC.

The chain is built from TRBV28 and TRBJ2-7, with D possibly matching TRBD2 (6 bases). Germline V CDR1 and CDR2: MDHEN, SYDVKM. Trimming removed 5 bases from V and 0 bases from J, with 14 bases in between. The CDR3 runs to 15 residues. This CDR3 is CASSPQAGYSYEQYF. DNA for the CDR3: TGTGCCAGCAGTCCTCAAGCGGGCTACTCCTACGAGCAGTACTTC.

This clone was detected once. At the DNA level, this CDR3 is encoded by other sequences in the same sample as well. The chain uses TRBV7-9 and TRBJ2-1; D is ambiguous. V was shortened by 0 bases and J by 7 bases, with 7 bases between the two germline ends. CDR3 size: 13 residues. Germline V gene lookup returns CDR1 SEHNR and CDR2 FQNEAQ (reference sequence). CDR3 protein: CASSLARYNEQFF. The DNA for the CDR3 is TGTGCCAGCAGCTTAGCGCGGTATAATGAGCAGTTCTTC.

This clone was seen just once. This chain links TRBV27 with TRBJ2-7, with unresolved D. Germline V gives CDR1 MNHEY, CDR2 SMNVEV (reference sequence). The ends were cut back, 7 bases at V and 5 bases at J, with 6 bases in the middle. This CDR3 comprises 10 residues. The CDR3 coding sequence is TGTGCCAGCATAATCCACGAGCAGTACTTC. Protein sequence: CASIIHEQYF.

This rearrangement joins TRBV6-6 to TRBJ2-3; D is unclear. The V gene's germline CDR1 is MNHNY and CDR2 SVGAGI (reference sequence). This CDR3 contains 15 residues. V lost 5 bases and J 3 bases, leaving 15 bases between the germline ends. The CDR3 protein is CASSASFHQTDTQYF. In nucleotides, the CDR3 is TGTGCCAGCAGTGCATCTTTTCATCAGACAGATACGCAGTATTTT.

The chain employs TRBV27 and TRBJ2-2; TRBD2 matches 7 bases. V was clipped by 5 bases and J by 6 bases; unmatched bases: 12. This CDR3 has 16 residues. Germline lookup yields CDR1 MNHEY and CDR2 SMNVEV (reference sequence). As DNA, the CDR3 is TGTGCCAGCAGTCTTAGCGTGGGGAGGGCCGCCGGGGAGCTGTTTTTT. As protein: CASSLSVGRAAGELFF.

V is TRBV7-2 and J is TRBJ1-5; D is undetermined. Germline V gene lookup returns CDR1 SGHTA and CDR2 FQGNSA. V was trimmed by 0 bases and J by 2 bases, leaving 11 bases between them. The CDR3 length is 16 residues. CDR3 region: CASSLAAYWGNQPQHF. CDR3 sequence (DNA): TGTGCCAGCAGCTTAGCGGCTTACTGGGGCAATCAGCCCCAGCATTTT.

The chain is built from TRBV7-8 and TRBJ2-7; tentatively, D is TRBD1 (6 bases). The length of the CDR3 is 13 residues. Looked up from germline, CDR1 is SGHVS and CDR2 is FQNEAQ. V dropped 5 bases and J dropped 3 bases, with 11 bases sitting between them. CDR3 DNA sequence: TGTGCCAGCAGCCGAAGGGACAACTACGAGCAGTACTTC. Protein sequence: CASSRRDNYEQYF.

V is TRBV27 and J is TRBJ2-1; 7 bases align to TRBD1. Looked up from germline, CDR1 is MNHEY and CDR2 is SMNVEV (reference sequence). This CDR3 is 16 amino acids long. Trimming at V came to 5 bases and at J to 10 bases, leaving 17 bases not matched to a gene. The CDR3 sequence is CASSTQRQGWNGEQFF. CDR3 nucleotide sequence: TGTGCCAGCAGTACGCAACGACAGGGTTGGAACGGCGAGCAGTTCTTC.

This chain joins TRBV30 and TRBJ1-1; D remains unclear. V was clipped by 4 bases and J by 4 bases, with 7 bases between them. The CDR3 is 11 residues long. The germline gives CDR1 GTSNPN, CDR2 SVGIG (reference sequence). CDR3: CAWNRPTEAFF. Here the CDR3 DNA reads TGTGCCTGGAACCGGCCCACTGAAGCTTTCTTT.

The gene calls are TRBV5-1 and TRBJ2-1; 7 bases map to TRBD2. Germline V gene lookup returns CDR1 SGHRS and CDR2 YFSETQ. Trimming removed 0 bases from V and 10 bases from J; junction bases left unmatched: 4. The CDR3 is 13 amino acids. The CDR3 here is CASSLALANEQFF. The CDR3 DNA reads TGCGCCAGCAGCTTGGCACTAGCGAACGAGCAGTTCTTC.

This chain uses TRBV18 with TRBJ2-2; TRBD1 aligns across 8 bases. After removal of 8 bases from V and 2 bases from J, the junction contained 10 bases not matched to a gene. The CDR3 length is 16 residues. Germline CDR1 reads KGHSH; CDR2 reads LQKENI. The CDR3 loop reads CASTTRTGPNTGELFF. The CDR3 nucleotides are TGTGCCAGCACAACCCGGACAGGGCCAAACACCGGGGAGCTGTTTTTT.

The chain employs TRBV28 and TRBJ2-1, with 7 bases fitting TRBD2. This CDR3 spans 15 amino acids. CDR1 MDHEN and CDR2 SYDVKM come from the germline V gene. The V segment lost 7 bases and the J segment 5 bases; nucleotides outside the gene matches: 11. The CDR3 loop reads CASTPRRENHNEQFF. The CDR3 DNA reads TGTGCCAGCACCCCCCGGCGGGAGAACCACAATGAGCAGTTCTTC.

The gene calls are TRBV7-8 and TRBJ2-6; possible D gene TRBD2, 5 bases. This CDR3 spans 16 amino acids. The V gene lost 1 base and the J gene lost 2 bases, with 9 bases spanning the gap. CDR1 and CDR2 from the germline V gene are SGHVS and FQNEAQ. The CDR3 loop reads CASSLDSGTGANVLTF. The CDR3 DNA sequence: TGTGCCAGCAGCTTAGACTCGGGGACTGGGGCCAACGTCCTGACTTTC.

In its sample, this clone was seen once. The genes are TRBV10-3 and TRBJ1-2; possible D gene TRBD1, 6 bases. Per the germline V gene, CDR1 is ENHRY and CDR2 is SYGVKD. Trimming stripped 8 bases from V and 4 bases from J, with 11 bases between. This CDR3 is built from 12 residues. Written as DNA, the CDR3 is TGTGCCATCCAACAAGGGGGCTATGGCTACACCTTC. Protein product: CAIQQGGYGYTF.

The rearrangement joins TRBV7-2 to TRBJ1-5, with D possibly matching TRBD1 (5 bases). V was cut by 4 bases and J by 4 bases, with 14 bases left in between. The CDR3 has 15 amino acids. Germline CDR1 is SGHTA and CDR2 is FQGNSA. The CDR3 sequence is CASSSSRTLNQPQHF. Written as DNA, the CDR3 is TGTGCCAGCAGCTCGAGCCGGACACTTAATCAGCCCCAGCATTTT.

The V and J genes are TRBV11-3 and TRBJ2-7; D possibly corresponds to TRBD2 (7 bases). V lost 5 bases and J 5 bases, leaving 16 bases between the germline ends. The germline CDR1 and CDR2 sequences are SGHNT and YENEEA. The CDR3 is 14 amino acids. Here the CDR3 reads CASSPGGGKNEQYF. CDR3 sequence (DNA): TGTGCCAGCAGCCCCGGCGGGGGCAAGAACGAGCAGTACTTC.

This chain joins TRBV7-8 and TRBJ2-1; 13 bases agree with TRBD2. The CDR3 loop spans 16 amino acids. V gave up 5 bases and J gave up 4 bases; unmatched junction bases: 5. Germline CDR1 reads SGHVS; CDR2 reads FQNEAQ. This CDR3 is CASSRTSGSAYNEQFF. CDR3 nucleotide sequence: TGTGCCAGCAGCCGGACTAGCGGGAGCGCTTACAATGAGCAGTTCTTC.

V usage is TRBV29-1 and J usage is TRBJ2-1, with 9 bases identical to TRBD2. The junction had 8 bases not matched to a gene; V was cut back by 4 bases and J by 10 bases. CDR1 is SQVTM and CDR2 is ANQGSEA in the germline V gene. The CDR3 has 13 amino acids. CDR3 nucleotide sequence: TGCAGCGTTGCCCGGCTAGCGGGACTCGAGCAGTTCTTC. This codes for CSVARLAGLEQFF.

This chain links TRBV6-6 with TRBJ2-7; 7 bases fit TRBD1. Germline V gives CDR1 MNHNY, CDR2 SVGAGI (reference sequence). V was clipped by 6 bases and J by 3 bases; unmatched bases: 8. CDR3 length equals 14 residues. As DNA, the CDR3 is TGTGCCAGCAGATTAACAGGGGCCCTCTACGAGCAGTACTTC. Its translation is CASRLTGALYEQYF.

The chain couples TRBV7-2 to TRBJ2-1, with D perhaps TRBD1 (6 bases). The V end was cut by 5 bases, the J end by 11 bases, with 13 bases between. This CDR3 contains 12 residues. Germline V gene lookup returns CDR1 SGHTA and CDR2 FQGNSA. The CDR3 DNA is TGTGCCAGCAGCGCCGGCCAGGGGAAGCAGTTCTTC. Translating gives CASSAGQGKQFF.

The V call is TRBV7-9, the J call TRBJ2-1; the match to TRBD1 covers 7 bases. CDR1 is SEHNR, CDR2 FQNEAQ, per germline (reference sequence). This CDR3 spans 14 amino acids. The junction had 10 bases not matched to a gene; V was cut back by 11 bases and J by 3 bases. The CDR3 protein is CAGARQGIYNEQFF. The DNA of the CDR3 is TGTGCCGGCGCAAGACAGGGCATCTACAATGAGCAGTTCTTC.